This record covers a single T cell receptor beta chain. This clone occurred a few times. The antigen it binds to is not known. Per-nucleotide qualities are absent, and no much larger clonotype sits a single base away. The data were taken from a study of blood T cell repertoires in COVID-19 (TCRdb year 2020). Study-wide context: Samples from collaborators originated in the United States, Italy and Spain and spanned both the acute and convalescent phases of COVID-19. Where available, HLA class I and class II types were obtained from metadata supplied by the sample provider rather than from assay-based typing. A freely available public database, intended as a resource for researchers studying the immune response to SARS-CoV-2, is where the repertoires were released. The sample metadata nearly always contained a de-identified subject ID, COVID-19 status, age in years and sex. The samples were drawn from the first 160 participants of the ongoing ImmuneRACE study and from more than 1,000 subjects provided by 6 global collaborators. Deeply sampled blood TCRbeta repertoires from subjects exposed to, actively infected with, or recovered from COVID-19 were included in the dataset. The material from the prospective study consisted of cDNA or gDNA derived from T cells, B-cell-depleted T cells, or PBMCs.

The research as a whole found: The quantity of clinical and demographic metadata differed by source and by participant and was supplied without curation.

The CDR3 contains 13 residues, cysteine and phenylalanine counted. Only the CDR3 part of the read is kept: 39 bases, read in frame from the first base. The germline V gene provides CDR1 SGHRS and CDR2 YFSETQ. V loses 0 bases of germline sequence and J loses 7 bases, and the interval between the two ends is 10 bases. The immunoSEQ Assay, a bias-controlled multiplex PCR, was used to amplify TCRbeta CDR3 regions from genomic DNA. The paper's data handling went like this. Nucleated cell counts per sample were estimated from amplification of reference gene primers within the assay. To quantify the absolute abundance of each unique TCRbeta CDR3 rearrangement, sequence reads were collapsed and filtered. For each sample, productive Simpson clonality was calculated as the square root of Simpson's diversity index across productive rearrangements. TCRdb carries this immuneACCESS record with in-frame sequences only. Its versions omit some clonotypes, under half of them owing to an unresolved V gene in the studies checked, with the rest unexplained. Clone size and V and J calls were adopted from that table, with D and trimming inferred from the DNA. The sample records about 190,000 clones, 89% of which are singletons. The ten most abundant clones make up around 7% of the sample.

Whole blood was collected in K2EDTA tubes by collaborating institutions according to the institutions' own protocols. For TCRbeta analysis, collaborators shipped samples as frozen whole blood, isolated PBMCs, or DNA extracted from either of those sample types. This chain is built from TRBV5-1 and TRBJ1-1, with the D gene too uncertain to name. The origin of this receptor is a man in his forties with acute or convalescent COVID-19. The sample taken for sequencing was peripheral blood. At the DNA level, the sequence is TGCGCCAGCAGCTTGGCCAGCGCCGATGAAGCTTTCTTT. It translates as CASSLASADEAFF.